This T cell receptor beta chain was documented in a study of cytomegalovirus exposure and HLA in healthy donors (dated by TCRdb to the late 2010s). The study in broad terms: An earlier analysis of around 600 of the donors reported about 250 Gb of sequence data and roughly 100 million unique TCR beta sequences from about 180 million T cells. Class I and class II HLA loci were covered by the typing at four-digit resolution. The number of donors typed differed by locus, with roughly 620-630 for A, B, C, DRB1 and DQB1, more than 500 for DQA1, nearly 610 for DPA1, and roughly 450 for DPB1. In the later analysis, no new phenotypic data were used to find candidate immune exposures; instead, reliance was placed on TCR beta sequences and their occurrence across donors. Roughly 320 gigabases of sequencing data and tens of millions of unique TCR sequences made up an early release that covered several hundred HLA-typed donors. To predict cytomegalovirus infection status, the study brought together high-throughput TCR immunosequencing, statistical association of individual TCRs with disease status, and machine learning. Besides the first cohort of roughly 640 subjects, a separate validation cohort made up of about 120 different subjects was used. Among the roughly 400 genotyped donors, around 81% belonged to the genetic ancestry cluster associated with self-reported Caucasian donors. In a later genetic analysis, genome-wide SNP genotypes for about 55% of the 666 donors were used, and that subset was treated as a discovery cohort. Donor age, sex, ethnicity and CMV serostatus were compiled together with the repertoire data. To decide whether each TCR beta V gene segment behaved as functional or pseudogenic, an earlier analysis of fewer than 750 of the donors relied on high-throughput TCR beta sequencing. Every repertoire in the discovery cohort had been generated on one and the same sequencing platform. A later analysis re-examined previously published TCR beta repertoires from 610 or so donors and added high-resolution HLA genotyping to investigate patterns of TCR occurrence. Because of strong linkage in the cohort, five DR-DQ haplotypes were treated as single units for association and clustering. The aim of the study was to test whether cataloging public T cell receptors could identify signatures of past pathogen exposure. The study used immunosequencing to profile the T cell repertoires of 666 subjects and linked those repertoires to cytomegalovirus serostatus. Across about 370 genotyped donors of the cohort, an average of roughly 200,000 unique TCR beta nucleotide sequences per donor were sequenced, and around 19% of those sequences were non-productive. General conclusions and limits of the study: In a later analysis, TCR association rates were found to vary across HLA loci, with the most associated TCRs seen for DRB1 alleles and the fewest for HLA-C alleles. Because HLA typing was unavailable for some donors at each locus, only the typed subset was used in association tests. Several of the top co-occurrence clusters appeared to be linked to parvovirus B19, influenza, CMV and Epstein-Barr virus, according to a later analysis. The only immune exposure information available for the cohort was CMV serostatus. A later genetic analysis reported fewer N-insertions in productive TCRs among donors in an Asian-associated ancestry cluster than the approximately 700-donor mean. According to the authors, the approach could potentially be generalized to other disease states and immunological phenotypes. Three of the identified cytomegalovirus-associated TCR beta chains were confirmed in vitro to be specific for cytomegalovirus antigens. The cohort was sequenced for TCR beta chains only, and without alpha or paired-chain data the features that could be detected were limited. Sequencing depth was assumed to be roughly uniform across donors in the presence/absence analyses, though that assumption may not hold. Most TCR sequences were seen in very few donors, while some public TCRs were found in many individuals. A further reported finding was that TCR beta sequences accurately predicted the HLA-A and HLA-B alleles for most subjects in the first cohort. A cluster of highly shared sequence variants was judged likely to be a technical artifact of the sequencing pipeline. The classifier was reported to diagnose cytomegalovirus status with high specificity and sensitivity in both the original cohort and the validation cohort. Strong co-occurrence of HLA alleles, especially DR and DQ, made assigning TCR associations to individual alleles difficult. Compared with equally common non-associated chains, HLA-associated TCR beta chains in a later analysis were more clonally expanded and had lower generation probabilities. In a later analysis, about 17,000 TCR beta sequences were associated with specific HLA alleles at a false discovery rate of 0.05. The study gave a list of under 200 TCR beta chains associated with cytomegalovirus. An association between a missense DCLRE1C variant and V-gene and J-gene trimming of TCR beta chains was found in a later genetic analysis and replicated in an independent cohort. In an earlier analysis of 587 of the donors, most TCR beta V segments appeared in productive rearrangements about 87% or about 30% of the time, broadly matching IMGT annotations. About 17 rarely observed V segments, including chromosome 9 orphons, were excluded from the earlier analysis of about 600 of the donors because counts were too low. Linkage disequilibrium might explain the correlated functional status among segregating V segments, but an unknown experimental factor could not be ruled out. In a later analysis, most CMV-associated TCR beta chains were found to appear HLA-restricted, with HLA associations seemingly driven largely by CMV exposure. Some IMGT-functional V segments, including TRBV6-2 and TRBV6-3, could not be distinguished by the 87-base-pair reads and were therefore excluded.

Library generation was performed with the immunoSEQ multiplex PCR assay. For the multiplex PCR, a mixture combining 60 forward primers for TCR Vbeta segments and 13 reverse primers for TCR Jbeta segments was used. The CDR3 region of rearranged TCR beta genes was amplified from genomic DNA by a multiplex PCR assay. The Illumina HiSeq System was used to sequence the amplified TCR beta libraries as 87-base-pair reads. On the authors' methods: A later analysis counted tens of millions of unique TCR beta chains across the 500 to 850 repertoires, and some 11 million of these chains were shared by at least two donors. To remove PCR and sequencing errors, raw reads were error-corrected and collapsed into unique sequences using a nearest-neighbor algorithm that merged closely related sequences. Alignment of CDR3 sequences to IMGT reference sequences was used to assign V, D and J gene segments. For a sequence to be retained, at least a six-nucleotide match to both a V gene segment and a J gene segment was required. A rearrangement was called productive if the CDR3 had no stop codons and remained in frame with V and J, and every other rearrangement was called non-productive. CDR3 was defined by IMGT convention, running from the second conserved V-encoded cysteine to the conserved J-encoded phenylalanine. Sequences without an unambiguous match to a single V gene segment were excluded from the earlier analysis of approximately 600 of the donors. An earlier analysis of 450 to 650 of the donors called V segments functional above 56.7% productive rearrangements and segregating when the between-donor standard deviation exceeded 5%. A statistical classification framework was built for diagnosing cytomegalovirus status from the catalog of TCR beta chain sequences. In a later analysis, V and J genes were assigned by comparing TCR nucleotide sequences against IMGT/GENE-DB human TR gene sequences. In a later analysis, CDR3 sequences and most-parsimonious VDJ recombination scenarios were assigned using the TCRdist pipeline. In a later analysis, each TCR beta chain was defined by its CDR3 amino acid sequence together with its V-gene family, and reads lacking a unique V-gene family were excluded. In a later analysis, several hundred highly shared, low-generation-probability nucleotide sequences were removed to address suspected cross-contamination and a sequencing artifact. A later analysis calculated a clonal expansion index for each public chain from normalized within-repertoire ranks of inferred template counts. In a later analysis, generation probabilities were computed using a VDJ recombination model fitted to out-of-frame rearrangements, and the results were checked against IGoR. In a later analysis, hypergeometric tests were used to score TCR-TCR, TCR-HLA and TCR-CMV co-occurrence, with a repertoire-size bias correction applied to TCR pairs. To estimate false discovery rates, a later analysis permuted the HLA or CMV assignments 20 times. A later analysis grouped co-occurring TCRs with DBSCAN, adding TCRdist sequence similarity when clustering within HLA-allele-positive subsets. Co-occurrence clustering excluded repertoires with fewer than 30,000 or more than 120,000 public chains, plus five with anomalous nucleotide sharing. In TCRdb, the immuneACCESS table is reduced to in-frame sequences with V and J assigned. These tables do not hold every clone; where another copy was compared, an unresolved V gene accounts for under half, and the others remain unexplained. V, J and clone size derive from that table, while D and trimming were established from the DNA sequence. Counted in this sample were roughly 200,000 clones; over 70% of them appeared once. The ten largest clones add up to around 2.8% of the sample.

CDR1 and CDR2 are read off the germline V gene as SGHRS and YFSETQ. Deletion took 5 bases off V and 3 bases off J, with a span of 12 bases between the germline ends. CDR3 length: 13 amino acids, cysteine to phenylalanine. Of all the DNA, just the CDR3 is kept, 39 bases in frame from base 1. For this clone: The antigen it recognizes is unknown. The sample holds no much larger clone one base away, and base qualities are not on file.

The cohort was made up of roughly 670 healthy bone marrow donors. Cohort members were all nominally healthy when sampled, although unrecorded immune exposures were likely present. The donor tested CMV seropositive, placing the donor among the 310 or so seropositive members of the cohort. Each donor provided a peripheral blood sample, and peripheral blood mononuclear cells were used for TCR beta sequencing. Genomic DNA was extracted from the blood cell samples with the Qiagen DNeasy Blood Extraction Kit. Sample: PBMCs. This chain is built from TRBV5-1 and TRBJ2-7; a weak D assignment points to TRBD1 (6 bases agree). This TCR was recovered from a woman between 55 and 75 years old in good health and CMV-seropositive. The nucleotide sequence is TGCGCCAGCAGTACGGGACACAACTACGAGCAGTACTTC. This encodes CASSTGHNYEQYF.